What follows describes a single T cell receptor beta chain. Its cognate antigen is unknown. Trimming cost V 1 base and J 1 base, with 7 bases left between them. Per germline, CDR1 SEHNR and CDR2 FQNEAQ (reference sequence). The CDR3 length is 14 residues. The sample comes from a study of CD8 T cells in Susac syndrome. Study observations and caveats: The number of individuals included in the study's TCR sequencing and HLA analysis was acknowledged as relatively small.

Both CD4+ and CD8+ T cells were negatively isolated, and TEMRA cells underwent FACS enrichment. An amount of RNA that ranged from about 0.45 to 1 ug was reverse transcribed with random hexamers. MiXCR, run by TCRdb on the immunoSEQ multiplex PCR reads, gives a single entry per CDR3 protein. Here the sample spans around 140,000 distinct CDR3 sequences, approximately 95% being singletons. The V and J genes are TRBV7-9 and TRBJ1-1; D perhaps matches TRBD1 (5 bases). This clonotype was sampled from a human donor with multiple sclerosis. Sequenced: CD4+ T cells from PBMCs. CDR3 region: CASSLGGRNTEAFF. The CDR3, as DNA: TGTGCCAGCAGCTTAGGGGGCAGGAACACTGAAGCTTTCTTT.